Listed below are T cell receptor beta chains from one sample, sequenced in a study of sequential checkpoint blockade in melanoma. The repertoire was sequenced with immunoSEQ multiplex PCR; TCRdb's copy has only in-frame clones and lacks some. The repertoire holds tens of thousands of clones, with 70% to 90% as singletons. The starting material was CD8+ T cells sorted from blood (inferred from file names), obtained from a patient given nivolumab and ipilimumab in sequence. Every receptor here comes from a human donor with melanoma. Each CDR3 is given with its conserved first and last residue. Fields, in order: J gene, D gene, V gene, CDR3 protein. D genes are given only for firm matches.

TRBJ1-2 | TRBD1 | TRBV27 | CASSPRGGRGYTF
TRBJ2-5 | TRBD2 | TRBV9 | CASSVGLAEETQYF
TRBJ1-1 | . | TRBV5-4 | CASSLWGGNTEAFF
TRBJ2-1 | . | TRBV6-5 | CASSSGQFSYNEQFF
TRBJ2-3 | . | TRBV30 | CAWTPGVPDTQYF
TRBJ1-1 | . | TRBV28 | CASSLRGITEAFF
TRBJ1-1 | TRBD1 | TRBV27 | CASSWGQTEREAFF
TRBJ1-5 | . | TRBV7-9 | CASSGTGAGDQPQHF
TRBJ2-1 | . | TRBV6-5 | CASSYSEGDEQFF
TRBJ1-1 | . | TRBV27 | CASSGDGEAFF
TRBJ2-4 | TRBD1 | TRBV6-1 | CASSEDEGQLKNIQYF
TRBJ2-5 | . | TRBV27 | CASSPPETPGTQYF
TRBJ2-2 | . | TRBV7-9 | CASNDKNTGELFF
TRBJ2-7 | . | TRBV5-6 | CAGSPWTVFYEQYF
TRBJ2-1 | TRBD2 | TRBV9 | CASSVGGEYNEQFF
TRBJ2-2 | . | TRBV30 | CAWSTETGDTGELFF
TRBJ2-2 | TRBD2 | TRBV4-2 | CASSGGLAPGELFF
TRBJ2-1 | . | TRBV4-1 | CASSQDFEDEQFF
TRBJ1-6 | . | TRBV5-1 | CASSLGWGGPLSSYNSPLHF
TRBJ2-7 | TRBD1 | TRBV11-2 | CASSFGTGVDEQYF
TRBJ2-1 | TRBD2 | TRBV10-3 | CAIGRLAVSSYNEQFF
TRBJ1-2 | . | TRBV4-2 | CASSQDNREGALYGYTF
TRBJ1-6 | . | TRBV27 | CASTIASGVYNSPLHF
TRBJ2-7 | . | TRBV9 | CASSVGQTSYEQYF
TRBJ1-5 | . | TRBV6-4 | CASPSVQNSNQPQHF
TRBJ1-2 | . | TRBV7-2 | CASSLGAGAGYGYTF
TRBJ1-6 | . | TRBV30 | CAWSSSGTLHF
TRBJ1-1 | . | TRBV27 | CASTVNGLNTEAFF
TRBJ2-2 | TRBD1 | TRBV29-1 | CSVVRTGGGTGELFF
TRBJ2-1 | TRBD1 | TRBV19 | CASGILWTGALNEQFF
TRBJ2-1 | TRBD2 | TRBV5-4 | CASSLEGWPSGGYNEQFF
TRBJ2-1 | . | TRBV30 | CAWETGNEQFF
TRBJ1-5 | . | TRBV19 | CASSPSGANQPQHF
TRBJ1-5 | . | TRBV2 | CAGSEGPGAVPNQPQHF
TRBJ1-1 | . | TRBV4-3 | CASSLDRGNTEAFF
TRBJ2-7 | . | TRBV30 | CAWSPRGIYEQYF
TRBJ2-7 | . | TRBV29-1 | CSVADPSGEQYF
TRBJ2-2 | . | TRBV6-6 | CASSFPLAAGELFF
TRBJ2-4 | . | TRBV28 | CATGRGHGAKNIQYF
TRBJ1-6 | . | TRBV4-1 | CASSLGGSALAPLHF
TRBJ2-7 | . | TRBV20-1 | CSAPERYEQYF
TRBJ2-2 | TRBD2 | TRBV9 | CASSVAHTGLGVTGELFF
TRBJ2-7 | . | TRBV10-1 | CASRRSYISYEQYF
TRBJ1-2 | TRBD1 | TRBV6-5 | CASSYSRTGSNYGYTF
TRBJ2-5 | . | TRBV15 | CATSRDVYSGQETQYF
TRBJ2-3 | TRBD2 | TRBV6-4 | CASSDSTSGGDTQYF
TRBJ2-7 | . | TRBV6-5 | CAREQTGARVEQYF
. | . | TRBV19 | CASSISVSSYEQYF
TRBJ2-2 | . | TRBV9 | CASSPAVMNTGELFF
TRBJ1-1 | . | TRBV4-2 | CASSQGVLNTEAFF
TRBJ1-2 | . | TRBV21-1 | CASSKGGVKTGYTF
TRBJ2-1 | . | TRBV4-3 | CASSQDGNRYNEQFF
TRBJ2-2 | TRBD2 | TRBV11-2 | CASSGLAVNTGELFF
TRBJ2-2 | TRBD2 | TRBV9 | CASSGPLAGGSPTGELFF
TRBJ1-1 | . | TRBV7-2 | CASSFQYTEAFF